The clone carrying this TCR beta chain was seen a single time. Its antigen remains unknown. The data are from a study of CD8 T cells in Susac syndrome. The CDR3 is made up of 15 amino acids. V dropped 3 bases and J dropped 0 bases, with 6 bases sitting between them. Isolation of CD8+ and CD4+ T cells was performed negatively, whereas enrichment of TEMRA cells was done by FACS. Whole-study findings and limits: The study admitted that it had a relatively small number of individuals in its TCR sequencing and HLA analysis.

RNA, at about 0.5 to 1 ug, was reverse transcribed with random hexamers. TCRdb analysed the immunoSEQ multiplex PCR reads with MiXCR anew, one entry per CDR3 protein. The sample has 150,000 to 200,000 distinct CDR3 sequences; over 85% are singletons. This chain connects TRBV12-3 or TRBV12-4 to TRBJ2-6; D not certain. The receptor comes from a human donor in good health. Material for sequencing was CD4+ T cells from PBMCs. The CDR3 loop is CASSFGDSGANVLTF. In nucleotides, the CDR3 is TGTGCCAGCAGTTTCGGTGACTCTGGGGCCAACGTCCTGACTTTC.